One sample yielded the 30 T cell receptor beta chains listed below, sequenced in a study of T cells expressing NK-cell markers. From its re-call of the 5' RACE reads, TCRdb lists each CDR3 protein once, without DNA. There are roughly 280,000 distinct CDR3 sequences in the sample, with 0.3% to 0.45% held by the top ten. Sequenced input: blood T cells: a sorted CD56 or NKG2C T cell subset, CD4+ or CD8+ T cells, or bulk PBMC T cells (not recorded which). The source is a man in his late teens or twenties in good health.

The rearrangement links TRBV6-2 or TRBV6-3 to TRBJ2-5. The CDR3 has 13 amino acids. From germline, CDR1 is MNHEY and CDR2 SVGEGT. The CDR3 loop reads CASSRTQQETQYF.

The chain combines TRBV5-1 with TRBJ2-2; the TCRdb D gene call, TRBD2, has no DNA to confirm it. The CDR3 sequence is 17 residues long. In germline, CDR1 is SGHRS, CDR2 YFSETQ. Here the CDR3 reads CASSSGLAGADTGELFF. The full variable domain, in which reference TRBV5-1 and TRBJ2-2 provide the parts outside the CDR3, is KAGVTQTPRYLIKTRGQQVTLSCSPISGHRSVSWYQQTPGQGLQFLFEYFSETQRNKGNFPGRFSGRQFSNSRSEMNVSTLELGDSALYLCASSSGLAGADTGELFFGEGSRLTVL.

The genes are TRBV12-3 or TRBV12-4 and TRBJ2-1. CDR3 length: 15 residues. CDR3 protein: CASSLGGTFYNEQFF.

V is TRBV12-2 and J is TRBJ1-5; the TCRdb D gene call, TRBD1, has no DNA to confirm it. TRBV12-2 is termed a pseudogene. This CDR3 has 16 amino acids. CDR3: CASRSQRRGDNQPQHF.

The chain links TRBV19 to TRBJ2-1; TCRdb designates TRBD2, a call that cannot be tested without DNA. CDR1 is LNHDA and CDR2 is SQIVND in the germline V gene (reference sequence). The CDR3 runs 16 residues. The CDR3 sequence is CASRAFSGGAYNEQFF. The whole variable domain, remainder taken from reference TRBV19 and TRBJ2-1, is DGGITQSPKYLFRKEGQNVTLSCEQNLNHDAMYWYRQDPGQGLRLIYYSQIVNDFQKGDIAEGYSVSREKKESFPLTVTSAQKNPTAFYLCASRAFSGGAYNEQFFGPGTRLTVL.

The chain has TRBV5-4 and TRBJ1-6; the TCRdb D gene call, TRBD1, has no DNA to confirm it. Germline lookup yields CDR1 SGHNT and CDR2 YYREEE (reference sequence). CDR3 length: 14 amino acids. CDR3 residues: CASSGQGVNSPLHF. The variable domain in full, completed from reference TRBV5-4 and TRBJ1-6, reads ETGVTQSPTHLIKTRGQQVTLRCSSQSGHNTVSWYQQALGQGPQFIFQYYREEENGRGNFPPRFSGLQFPNYSSELNVNALELDDSALYLCASSGQGVNSPLHFGNGTRLTVT.

The CDR3 sequence is CASSSGGGVSDEQYF. The rearrangement joins TRBV12-3 or TRBV12-4 to TRBJ2-7; TCRdb indicates TRBD2, and absent DNA this call remains unverified. This CDR3 has 15 residues.

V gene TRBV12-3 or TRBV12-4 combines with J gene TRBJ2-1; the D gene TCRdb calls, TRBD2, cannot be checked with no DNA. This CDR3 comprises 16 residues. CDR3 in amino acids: CASNRLAGVGGNEQFF.

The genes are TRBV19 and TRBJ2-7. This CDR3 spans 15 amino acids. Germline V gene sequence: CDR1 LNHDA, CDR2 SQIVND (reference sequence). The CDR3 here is CASSRVIHSSYEQYF.

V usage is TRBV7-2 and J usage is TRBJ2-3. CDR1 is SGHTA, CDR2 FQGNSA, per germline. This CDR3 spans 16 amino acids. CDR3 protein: CASSLTTSRGTDTQYF.

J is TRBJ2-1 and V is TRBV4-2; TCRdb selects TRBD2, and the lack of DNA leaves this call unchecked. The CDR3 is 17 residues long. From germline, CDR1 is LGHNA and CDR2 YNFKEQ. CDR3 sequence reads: CASSQDPASGRANEQFF.

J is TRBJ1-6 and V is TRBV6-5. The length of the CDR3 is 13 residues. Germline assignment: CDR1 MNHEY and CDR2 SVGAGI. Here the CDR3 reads CASSYEHNSPLHF.

CDR3 amino acids: CASSFGQGAQEKLFF. J is TRBJ1-4 and V is TRBV12-3 or TRBV12-4; as DNA is missing, the TRBD1 call by TCRdb cannot be tested. The CDR3 contains 15 residues.

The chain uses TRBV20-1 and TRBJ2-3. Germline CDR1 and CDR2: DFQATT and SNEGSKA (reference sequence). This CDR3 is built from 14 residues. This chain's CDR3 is CSARDRRWVGTQYF.

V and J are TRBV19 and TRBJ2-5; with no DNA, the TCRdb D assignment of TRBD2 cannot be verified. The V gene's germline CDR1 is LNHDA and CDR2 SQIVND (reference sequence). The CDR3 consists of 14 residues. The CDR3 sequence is CASRIAGAAGTQYF.

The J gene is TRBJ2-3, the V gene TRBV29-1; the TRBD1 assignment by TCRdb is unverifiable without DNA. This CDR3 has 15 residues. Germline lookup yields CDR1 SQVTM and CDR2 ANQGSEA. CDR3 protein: CSVEVWGPRTDTQYF.

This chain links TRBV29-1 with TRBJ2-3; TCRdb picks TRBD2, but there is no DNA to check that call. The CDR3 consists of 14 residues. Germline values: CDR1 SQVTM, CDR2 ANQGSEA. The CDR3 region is CSVEVGSGADTQYF.

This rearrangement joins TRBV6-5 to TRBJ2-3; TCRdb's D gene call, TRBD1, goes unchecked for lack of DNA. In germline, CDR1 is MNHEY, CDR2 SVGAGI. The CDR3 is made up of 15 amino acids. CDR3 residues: CASSYGTPRGNTQYF.

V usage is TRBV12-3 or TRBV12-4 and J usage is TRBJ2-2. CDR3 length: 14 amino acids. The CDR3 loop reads CASSFDGTTGELFF.

The CDR3 sequence: CASSSETGANVMTF. The chain is built from TRBV6-5 and TRBJ2-6. The germline V gene has CDR1 MNHEY and CDR2 SVGAGI. This CDR3 region has 14 residues.

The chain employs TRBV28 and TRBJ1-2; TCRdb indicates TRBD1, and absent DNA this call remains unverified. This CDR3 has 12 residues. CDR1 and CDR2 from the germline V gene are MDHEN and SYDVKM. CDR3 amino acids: CASSRTGWGYTF.

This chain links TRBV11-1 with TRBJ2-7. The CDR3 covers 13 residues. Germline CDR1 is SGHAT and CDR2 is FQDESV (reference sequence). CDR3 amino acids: CASSGYREYEQYF.

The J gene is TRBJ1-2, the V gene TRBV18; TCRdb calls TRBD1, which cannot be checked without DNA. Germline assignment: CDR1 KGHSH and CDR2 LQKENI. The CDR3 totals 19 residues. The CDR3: CASSPTQTGTGGLGYGYTF. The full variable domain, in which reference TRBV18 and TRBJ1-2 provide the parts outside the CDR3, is NAGVMQNPRHLVRRRGQEARLRCSPMKGHSHVYWYRQLPEEGLKFMVYLQKENIIDESGMPKERFSAEFPKEGPSILRIQQVVRGDSAAYFCASSPTQTGTGGLGYGYTFGSGTRLTVV.

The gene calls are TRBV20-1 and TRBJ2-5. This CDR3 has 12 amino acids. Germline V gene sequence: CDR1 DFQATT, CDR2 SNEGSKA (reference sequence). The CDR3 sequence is CSANHFEETQYF.

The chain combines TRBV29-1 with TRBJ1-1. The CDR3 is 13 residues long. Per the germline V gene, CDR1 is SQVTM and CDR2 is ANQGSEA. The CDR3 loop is CSVKFRMGTEAFF.

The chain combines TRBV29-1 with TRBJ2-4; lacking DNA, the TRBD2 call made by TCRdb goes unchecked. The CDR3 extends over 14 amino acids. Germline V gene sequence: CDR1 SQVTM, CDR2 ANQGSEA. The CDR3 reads CSVRKDLAKNIQYF. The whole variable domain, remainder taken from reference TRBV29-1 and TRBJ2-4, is SAVISQKPSRDICQRGTSLTIQCQVDSQVTMMFWYRQQPGQSLTLIATANQGSEATYESGFVIDKFPISRPNLTFSTLTVSNMSPEDSSIYLCSVRKDLAKNIQYFGAGTRLSVL.

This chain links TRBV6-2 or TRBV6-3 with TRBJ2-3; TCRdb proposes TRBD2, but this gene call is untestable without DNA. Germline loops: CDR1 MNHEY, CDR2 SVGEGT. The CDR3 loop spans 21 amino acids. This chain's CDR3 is CASSYSIGLAGGLVSSDTQYF.

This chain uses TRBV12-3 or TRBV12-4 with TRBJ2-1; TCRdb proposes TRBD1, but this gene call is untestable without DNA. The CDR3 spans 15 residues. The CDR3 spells CASSSAGTAFSEQFF.

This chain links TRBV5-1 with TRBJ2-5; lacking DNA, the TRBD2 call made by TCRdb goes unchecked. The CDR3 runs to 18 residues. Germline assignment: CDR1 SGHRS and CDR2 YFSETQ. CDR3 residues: CASSFGRASGSFRETQYF. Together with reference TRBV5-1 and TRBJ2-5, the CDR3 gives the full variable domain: KAGVTQTPRYLIKTRGQQVTLSCSPISGHRSVSWYQQTPGQGLQFLFEYFSETQRNKGNFPGRFSGRQFSNSRSEMNVSTLELGDSALYLCASSFGRASGSFRETQYFGPGTRLLVL.

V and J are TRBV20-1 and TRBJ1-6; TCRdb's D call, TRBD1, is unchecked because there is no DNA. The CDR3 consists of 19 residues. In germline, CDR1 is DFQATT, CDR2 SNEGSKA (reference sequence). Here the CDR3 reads CSARGNKEGGSSYNSPLHF.